The present T cell receptor (beta chain) was sequenced within a study of blood T cell repertoires in COVID-19. Study-wide context: Collection of acute and convalescent COVID-19 samples took place in the United States, Italy and Spain. Sources were T cells, B-cell-depleted T cells, or PBMCs; the material itself was cDNA or gDNA.

The Seattle site enrolled patients during active infection and followed them longitudinally. Profiling relied on immunoSEQ multiplex PCR, and the TCRdb table lists in-frame clones only, not all of them. The profile shows about 170,000 clones, 84% of them singletons. The length of the CDR3 is 18 residues. Germline V gene lookup returns CDR1 MNHEY and CDR2 SVGEGT. V was trimmed by 2 bases and J by 0 bases, leaving 17 bases between them. The chain couples TRBV6-2 or TRBV6-3 to TRBJ1-3; D is perhaps TRBD1 (5 bases). What was sequenced was peripheral blood. The TCR comes from a woman aged 80 or over with COVID-19, enrolled during active disease. In nucleotides, the CDR3 is TGTGCCAGCAGTTACGTCTCTGCCGGGAGGGGCTCTGGAAACACCATATATTTT. This encodes CASSYVSAGRGSGNTIYF.